The present entry profiles one T cell receptor (beta chain) with its context. No cognate antigen has been identified for it. The record has no base qualities; no much larger clone is one base away. The sample is drawn from a study of blood T cell repertoires in COVID-19 (dated by TCRdb to about 2020). For context, the study as a whole: The collaborator samples originated in the United States, Italy and Spain and spanned the acute and convalescent phases of COVID-19. The material from the prospective study consisted of cDNA or gDNA derived from T cells, B-cell-depleted T cells, or PBMCs. Deeply sampled blood TCRbeta repertoires from subjects exposed to, actively infected with, or recovered from COVID-19 were included in the dataset. The repertoires were released in a freely available public database meant as a resource for research on the immune response to SARS-CoV-2. The samples were drawn from the first 160 participants of the ongoing ImmuneRACE study and from 1,254 subjects provided by 6 global collaborators. Where HLA class I and class II types were available, the types were taken from metadata supplied by the sample provider, not from assay-based typing. Sample metadata almost always included a de-identified subject ID, COVID-19 status, age in years and sex.

The immunoSEQ Assay, a bias-controlled multiplex PCR, was used to amplify TCRbeta CDR3 regions from genomic DNA. Per the authors' processing: Nucleated cell counts per sample were estimated from amplification of reference gene primers within the assay. To quantify the absolute abundance of each unique TCRbeta CDR3 rearrangement, sequence reads were collapsed and filtered. For each sample, productive Simpson clonality was calculated by taking the square root of Simpson's diversity index across productive rearrangements. What TCRdb holds here is the immuneACCESS table cut down to in-frame rearrangements. Part of the clones is not present; checked against another copy, under half of the missing clones reflect an unresolved V gene, and the others are unexplained. Clone size and V and J calls were adopted from that table, with D and trimming inferred from the DNA. Recorded for this sample are about 200,000 clones; approximately 85% of them occurred a single time. The ten largest clones take up about 4.9% of the sample.

Overall results and qualifications from the work: Clinical and demographic metadata were provided uncurated, with the amount varying by source and participant.

Each collaborating institution followed its own protocols to collect whole blood in K2EDTA tubes. For TCRbeta analysis, collaborators shipped samples as frozen whole blood, isolated PBMCs, or DNA extracted from either of those sample types. The sequence came from a woman older than 75 with acute or convalescent COVID-19. Specimen: peripheral blood.

CDR3 reads: CASTSRDIISYEQYF. In nucleotides, the sequence is TGTGCCAGCACCAGCCGGGACATCATATCCTACGAGCAGTACTTC. This sequence uses TRBV6-7 and TRBJ2-7, and the D gene may be TRBD1, 6 bases matching. TRBV6-7 is labeled an ORF, and its function is uncertain. The CDR3, from cysteine to phenylalanine, totals 15 residues. Solely the CDR3 DNA is kept, with 45 bases framed from the first base. V is clipped by 7 bases and J by 1 base, and the sequence between their germline boundaries is 17 bases long.